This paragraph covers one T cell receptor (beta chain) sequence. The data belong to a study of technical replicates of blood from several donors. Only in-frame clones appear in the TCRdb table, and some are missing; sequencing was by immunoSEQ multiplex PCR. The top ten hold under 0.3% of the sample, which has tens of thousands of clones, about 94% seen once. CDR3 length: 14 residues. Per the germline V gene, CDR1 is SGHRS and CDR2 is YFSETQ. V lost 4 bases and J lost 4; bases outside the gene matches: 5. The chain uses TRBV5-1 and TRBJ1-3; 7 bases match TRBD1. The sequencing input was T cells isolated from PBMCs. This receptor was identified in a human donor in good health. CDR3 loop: CASSLTGVGNTIYF. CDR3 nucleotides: TGCGCCAGCAGCCTCACAGGGGTAGGAAACACCATATATTTT.